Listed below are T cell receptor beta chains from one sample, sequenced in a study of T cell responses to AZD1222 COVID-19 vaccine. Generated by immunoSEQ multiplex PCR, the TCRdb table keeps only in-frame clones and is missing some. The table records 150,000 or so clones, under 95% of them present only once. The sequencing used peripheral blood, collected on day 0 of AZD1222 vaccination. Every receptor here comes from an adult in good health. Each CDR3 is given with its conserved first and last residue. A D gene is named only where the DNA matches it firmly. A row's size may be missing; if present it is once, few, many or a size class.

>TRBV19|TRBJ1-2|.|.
CASSPRTAYGYTF
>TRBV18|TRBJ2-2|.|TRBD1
CASSLLPGQGATGELFF
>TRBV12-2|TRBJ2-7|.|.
CASRLGEQGNKTYEQYF
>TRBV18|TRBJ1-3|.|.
CASSPPNTGSSGNTIYF
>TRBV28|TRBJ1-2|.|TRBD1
CASRRQGFTGVWEYGYTF
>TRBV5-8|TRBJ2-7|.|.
CASSLEGSWNNEQYF
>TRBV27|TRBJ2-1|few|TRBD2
CASSLVSSGRAFGNEQFF
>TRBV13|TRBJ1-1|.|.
CASSYPGHTEAFF
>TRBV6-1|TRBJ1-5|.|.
CASSERGADQPQHF
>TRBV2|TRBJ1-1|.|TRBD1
CASSSSTEGATEAFF
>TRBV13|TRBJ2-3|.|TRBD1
CASSSPGQGGPTTDTQYF
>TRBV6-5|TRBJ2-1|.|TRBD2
CASRGGLVYQFF
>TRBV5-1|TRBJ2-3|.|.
CASSLGGWTDTQYF
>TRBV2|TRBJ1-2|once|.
CASSDRGLRGYTF
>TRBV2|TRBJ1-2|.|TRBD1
CASSRDSNYGYTF
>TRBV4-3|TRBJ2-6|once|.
CASSQFTPGGDSGANVLTF
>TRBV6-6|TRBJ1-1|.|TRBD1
CASSPPTGATEAFF
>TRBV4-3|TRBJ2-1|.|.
CASSQDRGLASNEQFF
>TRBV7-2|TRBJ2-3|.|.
CASSLALARGTDTQYF
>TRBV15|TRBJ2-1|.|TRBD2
CATSREVAGSGEQFF
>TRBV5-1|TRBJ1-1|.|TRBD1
CASSLDRENTEAFF
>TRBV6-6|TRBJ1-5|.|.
CASSYNNQPQHF
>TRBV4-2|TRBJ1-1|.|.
CASSQAVGGREYTEAFF
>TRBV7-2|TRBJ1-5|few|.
CASSPRGGSQPQHF
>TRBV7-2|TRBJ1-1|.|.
CASSSTVGTEAFF
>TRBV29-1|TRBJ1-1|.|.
CSASGPNTEAFF
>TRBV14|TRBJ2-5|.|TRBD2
CASSQEWRGGTQYF
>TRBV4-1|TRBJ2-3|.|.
CASSLDQYSTDTQYF
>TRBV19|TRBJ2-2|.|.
CASSIGERNTGELFF
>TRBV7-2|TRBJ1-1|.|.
CASSLVPQAGALMNTEAFF
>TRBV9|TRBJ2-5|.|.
CASGGTQYF
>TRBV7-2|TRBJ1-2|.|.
CASSLRGPNSYGYTF
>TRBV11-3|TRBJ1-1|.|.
CASSSYESSEAFF
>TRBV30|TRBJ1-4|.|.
CAASGRREKLFF
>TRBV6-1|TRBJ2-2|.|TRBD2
CASSGRLAGGPNTGELFF
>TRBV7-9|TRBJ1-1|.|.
CASSLAIKDTEAFF
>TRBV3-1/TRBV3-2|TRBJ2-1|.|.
CASSQAPSRYNEQFF
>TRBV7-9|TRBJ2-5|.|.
CATAVGETQYF
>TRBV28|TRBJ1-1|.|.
CASSPNTEAFF
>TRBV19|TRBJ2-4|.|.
CATQGQGQAKNIQYF
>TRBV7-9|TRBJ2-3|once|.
CASSSGGGGLEGDTQYF
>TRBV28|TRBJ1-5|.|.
CASTRAGNQPQHF
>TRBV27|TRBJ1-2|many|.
CASSLEGGRYGYTF
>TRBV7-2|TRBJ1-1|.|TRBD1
CASSSDRGTEAFF
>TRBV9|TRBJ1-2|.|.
CASSGPYGYTF
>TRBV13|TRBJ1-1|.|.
CASSLGIGGARTEAFF
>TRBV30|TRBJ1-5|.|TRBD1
CAWSTGGVKPQHF
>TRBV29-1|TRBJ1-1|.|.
CSVVGGGGRKGNTEAFF
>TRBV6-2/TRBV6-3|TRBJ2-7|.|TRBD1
CASSWDRGQGTGEQYF
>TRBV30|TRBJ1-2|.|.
CAWSVAIGYTF